The next 3 T cell receptor beta chains were all read from a single sample in a study of memory CD4+ T cells and cytomegalovirus serostatus. The sort gate was single viable CD3+CD4+CD8-CD45RO+ cells for memory CD4+ T cells. Repertoires were generated with immunoSEQ multiplex PCR, while TCRdb's copy carries only in-frame clones and drops some. The repertoire includes approximately 51,000 clones, 74% of them detected once, and 0.9% to 1.5% sits in the top ten. Source material: memory CD4+ T cells from blood. The receptor source for this set is an adult in good health and CMV-seropositive.

The chain joins TRBV5-1 to TRBJ1-4; tentative D call: TRBD1 (6 bases). The CDR3 has 15 residues. Germline values: CDR1 SGHRS, CDR2 YFSETQ. V was pared by 4 bases and J by 0 bases, with 10 bases between. The chain's CDR3 is CASSTQGSTNEKLFF. Written as DNA, the CDR3 is TGCGCCAGCAGCACACAGGGTTCAACTAATGAAAAACTGTTTTTT.

The V call is TRBV7-9, the J call TRBJ2-2, with TRBD1 as a possible D gene (6 bases). CDR3 length: 13 residues. Deletions cut 1 base from V and 13 bases from J, with 13 bases between. Germline CDR1 is SEHNR and CDR2 is FQNEAQ (reference sequence). The CDR3 is CASSLDRDAGLFF. DNA of the CDR3: TGTGCCAGCAGCTTAGACAGGGACGCGGGGCTGTTTTTT.

In DNA, the CDR3 is TGTGCCAGCAGTTTGGGAAACAGGGGGCTCTCTGGGGCCAACGTCCTGACTTTC. Protein: CASSLGNRGLSGANVLTF. The chain has TRBV2 and TRBJ2-6, with 9 bases fitting TRBD1. Germline values: CDR1 SNHLY, CDR2 FYNNEI. The CDR3 loop spans 18 amino acids. J gave up 0 bases and V 5 bases, and 8 bases lay outside the gene matches.